This entry describes one T cell receptor (beta chain). This clone's antigen is unknown. Base qualities were left out, and no much larger clone turns up one base away. TCRbeta CDR3 regions were amplified from genomic DNA using the immunoSEQ Assay, a bias-controlled multiplex PCR. The source study handled its data this way. Nucleated cell counts per sample were estimated from amplification of reference gene primers within the assay. Sequence reads were collapsed and filtered to measure the absolute abundance of every unique TCRbeta CDR3 rearrangement. For each sample, productive Simpson clonality was calculated by taking the square root of Simpson's diversity index across productive rearrangements. TCRdb holds this immuneACCESS table with in-frame rearrangements only. Some clones are missing; in checked studies, unresolved V genes explain under half, and the rest has no known cause. V, J and clone size were drawn from that table, and D and trimming were deduced from the DNA. In all, the sample holds around 250,000 clones, and approximately 91% of those were seen once. Jointly, the top ten make up roughly 1.2% of the sample.

Enrolling through a virtual design, the prospective study's participants ranged in age from roughly 18 to 95 years and lived across more than 20 United States geographic areas. In the prospective study, participants were assigned to cohorts based on the clinical history participants reported in a screening survey and a study questionnaire. In the prospective study, mobile phlebotomists collected whole blood, serum and a nasopharyngeal or oropharyngeal swab from each participant. Over an approximately 2-month period, participants in the prospective study had the option of providing additional blood draws and questionnaires. Prospective study blood samples were shipped either frozen or at room temperature before DNA extraction. This specimen belongs to a study of blood T cell repertoires in COVID-19 (dated by TCRdb to about 2020). At the level of the whole study: The collaborator samples originated in the United States, Italy and Spain and spanned the acute and convalescent phases of COVID-19. Where HLA class I and class II types were available, the types were taken from metadata supplied by the sample provider, not from assay-based typing. The repertoires were released in a freely available public database meant as a resource for research on the immune response to SARS-CoV-2. Samples came from the ongoing ImmuneRACE study (first 160 participants) plus 1,254 subjects from 6 global collaborators. A de-identified subject ID, COVID-19 status, age in years and sex were almost always included in the sample metadata. The prospective study material was composed of cDNA or gDNA derived from T cells, B-cell-depleted T cells, or PBMCs. The dataset comprised deeply sampled blood TCRbeta repertoires from subjects exposed to, actively infected with, or recovered from COVID-19.

The research as a whole found: The quantity of clinical and demographic metadata differed by source and by participant and was supplied without curation.

The CDR1 and CDR2 encoded by the germline V gene are MNHEY and SVGAGI. V lost 6 bases and J lost 7 bases, and the count of bases not matched to a germline gene is 8. The CDR3 runs 15 residues from the cysteine to the phenylalanine. The CDR3 DNA has 45 bases and is translated from base 1. The V gene is TRBV6-5 and the J gene is TRBJ1-6, and TRBD1 matches 8 of the central bases. The TCR comes from a human donor in a cohort exposed to, infected with or recovered from COVID-19 (not recorded which). The donor label of this sample is uncertain. The sample taken for sequencing was PBMCs or T cells enriched from blood (not recorded which). The DNA reads as follows: TGTGCCAGCAGGATGGGACAGGCCAGCAATTCACCCCTCCACTTT. This encodes CASRMGQASNSPLHF.